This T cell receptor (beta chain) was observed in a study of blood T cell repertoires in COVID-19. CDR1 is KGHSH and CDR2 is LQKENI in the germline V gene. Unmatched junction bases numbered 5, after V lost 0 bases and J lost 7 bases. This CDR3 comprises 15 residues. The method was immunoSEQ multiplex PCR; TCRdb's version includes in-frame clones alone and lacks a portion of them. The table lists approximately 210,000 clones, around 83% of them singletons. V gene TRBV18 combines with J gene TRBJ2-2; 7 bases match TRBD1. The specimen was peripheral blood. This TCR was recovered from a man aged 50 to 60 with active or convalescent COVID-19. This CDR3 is CASSPPNRGDGELFF. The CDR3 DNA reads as TGTGCCAGCTCACCACCGAACAGGGGTGACGGGGAGCTGTTTTTT.